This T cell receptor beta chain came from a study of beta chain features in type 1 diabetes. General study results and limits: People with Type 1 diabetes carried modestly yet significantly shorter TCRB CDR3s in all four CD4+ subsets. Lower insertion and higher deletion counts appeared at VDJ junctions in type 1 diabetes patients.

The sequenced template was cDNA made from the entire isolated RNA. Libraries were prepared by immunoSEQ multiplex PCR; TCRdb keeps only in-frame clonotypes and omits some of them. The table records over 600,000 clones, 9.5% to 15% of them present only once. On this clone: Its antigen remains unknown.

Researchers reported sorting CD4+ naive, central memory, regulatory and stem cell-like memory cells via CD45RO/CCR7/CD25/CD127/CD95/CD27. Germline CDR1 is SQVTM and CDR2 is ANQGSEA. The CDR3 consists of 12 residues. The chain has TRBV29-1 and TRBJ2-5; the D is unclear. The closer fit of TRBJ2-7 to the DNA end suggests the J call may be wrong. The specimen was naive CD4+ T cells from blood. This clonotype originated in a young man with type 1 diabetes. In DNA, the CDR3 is TGCAGCGTCCGTCCGAGCTCCTACGAGCAGTACTTC. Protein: CSVRPSSYEQYF.